A single sample is the source of the 22 T cell receptor beta chains below, sequenced in a study of T cells in Graves' hyperthyroidism and ophthalmopathy (dated by TCRdb to the late 2010s). The library came from multiplex PCR. Sequencing used an Illumina HiSeq 2000. The TCR beta CDR3 regions were amplified from RNA transcripts. For the first round of RT-PCR on the TCR CDR3, the HTBI primer set was used together with the Qiagen OneStep RT-PCR kit. TCRdb trimmed the raw reads at Q25, called clones with MiXCR and kept productive beta chains. Rows are unified per CDR3 protein, each entry keeping the most common DNA and genes. This sample comprises 380,000 or so distinct CDR3 sequences, about 13% of them detected only once. Less than 25% of the sample lies in the top ten. The sequenced sample was blood. The receptors were sampled from a man aged 25-40 years with Graves' hyperthyroidism that later progressed to Graves' ophthalmopathy.

At least ten counts were recorded for this clonotype. The chain couples TRBV5-1 to TRBJ2-1; 10 bases map to TRBD2. The CDR3 is 15 amino acids. CDR1 is SGHRS and CDR2 is YFSETQ in the germline V gene. The ends lost 1 base at V and 7 bases at J; junction bases unmatched: 5. In DNA form, the CDR3 reads TGCGCCAGCAGCTTGTACCTAGCGGGGGCAAATGAGCAGTTCTTC. Its translation: CASSLYLAGANEQFF.

This clonotype turned up a few times. This chain's CDR3 is CASSLTVGGYTEAFF. CDR3 sequence (DNA): TGTGCCAGCAGTTTAACAGTGGGGGGCTACACTGAAGCTTTCTTT. The genes are TRBV27 and TRBJ1-1; possible D gene TRBD1, 6 bases. This CDR3 comprises 15 residues. Germline V CDR1 and CDR2: MNHEY, SMNVEV (reference sequence). The germline V and J ends were trimmed by 2 bases and 3 bases, with 13 bases remaining between them.

This clonotype showed up just a few times. This chain links TRBV19 with TRBJ1-3; D unresolved. This CDR3 spans 15 amino acids. Germline V gene sequence: CDR1 LNHDA, CDR2 SQIVND (reference sequence). Trimming cost V 6 bases and J 0 bases, with 12 bases left between them. The CDR3 DNA sequence: TGTGCCAGTAGCAGCGTGGGTGCCTCTGGAAACACCATATATTTT. Translating it yields CASSSVGASGNTIYF. The full variable domain, its missing parts supplied by reference TRBV19 and TRBJ1-3, is DGGITQSPKYLFRKEGQNVTLSCEQNLNHDAMYWYRQDPGQGLRLIYYSQIVNDFQKGDIAEGYSVSREKKESFPLTVTSAQKNPTAFYLCASSSVGASGNTIYFGEGSWLTVV.

This clonotype was observed a few times. The rearrangement joins TRBV5-6 to TRBJ2-3; D unclear. CDR1 is SGHDT and CDR2 is YYEEEE in the germline V gene. The ends were cut back, 1 base at V and 2 bases at J, with 20 bases in the middle. The CDR3 contains 18 residues. The CDR3 here is CASSLWALAPQYTDTQYF. CDR3 sequence (DNA): TGTGCCAGCAGCTTGTGGGCGTTGGCACCCCAATACACAGATACGCAGTATTTT.

This clonotype was found many times. The chain links TRBV13 to TRBJ2-7; D is ambiguous. Trimming pared 5 bases from V and 3 bases from J, leaving 8 bases between. CDR1 is PRHDT, CDR2 FYEKMQ, per germline (reference sequence). The CDR3 runs to 12 residues. The CDR3 sequence: CASSKDNYEQYF. In nucleotides, the CDR3 is TGTGCCAGCAGCAAAGACAACTACGAGCAGTACTTC.

In its sample, this clonotype was seen many times. V and J are TRBV15 and TRBJ1-1; unclear D gene. Germline V gene data show CDR1 as LNHNV and CDR2 as YYDKDF (reference sequence). V gave up 0 bases and J gave up 5 bases, with 7 bases separating them. The CDR3 spans 13 residues. CDR3 DNA sequence: TGTGCCACCAGCAGAGACCTCGTAACTGAAGCTTTCTTT. Its protein is CATSRDLVTEAFF.

Concerning this clonotype itself: The junction departs from germline at one end; a sequencing error may be responsible. This chain connects TRBV18 to TRBJ2-4, with TRBD2 identical over 11 bases. Germline V gene sequence: CDR1 KGHSH, CDR2 LQKENI. The CDR3 has 18 residues. The CDR3 here is CASSPLLAGGLTKTIQYF. In DNA form, the CDR3 reads TGTGCCAGCTCACCCCTCCTAGCGGGGGGCCTAACAAAAACCATTCAGTACTTC.

This clonotype has ten or more counts. The V call is TRBV3-1, the J call TRBJ2-5; D remains ambiguous. The CDR3 sequence is 14 residues long. Germline values: CDR1 LGHDT, CDR2 YNNKEL (reference sequence). The V gene lost 2 bases and the J gene lost 1 base, with 8 bases spanning the gap. The CDR3 is CASSQTVRQETQYF. CDR3 DNA sequence: TGTGCCAGCAGCCAAACGGTCCGCCAAGAGACCCAGTACTTC.

This clonotype was recorded many times. The chain has TRBV10-1 and TRBJ2-3; D possibly corresponds to TRBD2 (5 bases). CDR3 length: 18 residues. Trimming took 3 bases from V and 0 from J, leaving 19 bases between them. The germline V gene has CDR1 WNHNN and CDR2 SYGVQD (reference sequence). In DNA, the CDR3 is TGCGCCAGCAGTGAAGTCCGCGAGGGAGTATTTAGCACAGATACGCAGTATTTT. Translating gives CASSEVREGVFSTDTQYF.

This clonotype was detected only a few times. This sequence joins TRBV3-1 and TRBJ1-2; no reliable D call. Germline CDR1 reads LGHDT; CDR2 reads YNNKEL (reference sequence). The CDR3 extends over 14 amino acids. Trimming removed 2 bases from V and 7 bases from J, with 14 bases in between. CDR3 sequence: CASSQREGSSGYTF. In nucleotides, the CDR3 is TGTGCCAGCAGCCAAAGGGAGGGTTCGAGTGGCTACACCTTC.

The chain carries TRBV5-1 and TRBJ1-2; D is possibly TRBD1 (5 bases). CDR1 is SGHRS, CDR2 YFSETQ, per germline. The CDR3 runs 14 residues. V shed 4 bases and J shed 3 bases, with 13 bases lying between them. The CDR3 DNA sequence: TGCGCCAGCAGCATGGGGCCGGGTTACTATGGCTACACCTTC. Translating it yields CASSMGPGYYGYTF.

J is TRBJ1-1 and V is TRBV25-1; no clear D. CDR1 is MGHDK and CDR2 is SYGVNS in the germline V gene. Trimming took 4 bases from V and 4 from J, leaving 7 bases between them. This CDR3 is 12 amino acids long. In nucleotides, the CDR3 is TGTGCCAGCAGTGGCGTTAGCACTGAAGCTTTCTTT. It translates to CASSGVSTEAFF.

This clonotype was found a few times. The chain has TRBV10-3 and TRBJ1-6; D is unclear. Germline lookup yields CDR1 ENHRY and CDR2 SYGVKD. The V end was cut by 0 bases, the J end by 7 bases, with 4 bases between. This CDR3 has 13 amino acids. The CDR3, as DNA: TGTGCCATCAGTGAGTCGATGAATTCACCCCTCCACTTT. Residues: CAISESMNSPLHF.

V gene TRBV19 combines with J gene TRBJ2-7; 8 bases map to TRBD2. The CDR3 contains 15 residues. Germline-derived CDR1 and CDR2 are LNHDA and SQIVND (reference sequence). V trimming: 5 bases; J trimming: 0 bases; junction bases outside the gene matches: 6. For the CDR3, the DNA is TGTGCCAGTAGTCCACGGGGGGGGACCTCCTACGAGCAGTACTTC. Translating gives CASSPRGGTSYEQYF.

The chain couples TRBV2 to TRBJ2-5, with 8 nucleotides matching TRBD1. The CDR3 runs to 15 residues. Germline lookup yields CDR1 SNHLY and CDR2 FYNNEI. J lost 5 bases, V lost 5 bases, and 10 bases had no gene match. The CDR3 DNA reads as TGTGCCAGCAGTCCCGGACAGGGCGGGTATGAGACCCAGTACTTC. It codes for CASSPGQGGYETQYF.

J is TRBJ1-2 and V is TRBV6-1; TRBD1 agrees at 9 bases. Germline V gene sequence: CDR1 MNHNS, CDR2 SASEGT. V dropped 7 bases and J dropped 3; count of bases not matched to a gene: 9. The CDR3 covers 15 residues. The CDR3 DNA is TGTGCCAGCAACGAGGTGGGACAGGGAGACTATGGCTACACCTTC. This sequence encodes CASNEVGQGDYGYTF.

This clonotype was found a few times. The J gene is TRBJ1-4, the V gene TRBV7-8; possible D gene TRBD1, 5 bases. The CDR3 is made up of 16 amino acids. Per the germline V gene, CDR1 is SGHVS and CDR2 is FQNEAQ. Trimming took off 0 bases at V and 5 bases at J, with 13 bases between the two ends. CDR3 coding DNA: TGTGCCAGCAGCTTAGCGCTATGGGGGGGGAATGAAAAACTGTTTTTT. It is translated as CASSLALWGGNEKLFF.

This clonotype was seen ten or more times. CDR3 DNA: TGTGCCAGCAGCTCCCTCCGGTACAATGAGCAGTTCTTC. This sequence encodes CASSSLRYNEQFF. V is TRBV7-9 and J is TRBJ2-1; D not certain. Germline CDR1 and CDR2: SEHNR and FQNEAQ (reference sequence). The CDR3 covers 13 residues. The germline V and J ends were trimmed by 4 bases and 4 bases, with 8 bases remaining between them.

This clonotype has ten or more counts. This chain links TRBV6-1 with TRBJ1-5, with D tentatively TRBD1 (6 bases). V shed 6 bases and J shed 6 bases, with 18 bases lying between them. The CDR3 is made up of 15 amino acids. CDR1 is MNHNS and CDR2 is SASEGT in the germline V gene. Written as DNA, the CDR3 is TGTGCCAGCAGATCCCGGGACATTTGGCCTCAGCCCCAGCATTTT. Its protein is CASRSRDIWPQPQHF.

This clonotype came up many times. This chain uses TRBV7-9 with TRBJ1-3; no firm D call. The germline CDR1 and CDR2 sequences are SEHNR and FQNEAQ (reference sequence). The V and J ends lost 7 bases and 0 bases respectively, with 7 bases between them. The CDR3 totals 13 residues. DNA of the CDR3: TGTGCCAGCACCTGGAGCTCTGGAAACACCATATATTTT. It yields the protein CASTWSSGNTIYF. Variable domain in full (rest from reference TRBV7-9 and TRBJ1-3): DTGVSQNPRHKITKRGQNVTFRCDPISEHNRLYWYRQTLGQGPEFLTYFQNEAQLEKSRLLSDRFSAERPKGSFSTLEIQRTEQGDSAMYLCASTWSSGNTIYFGEGSWLTVV.

V is TRBV20-1 and J is TRBJ1-3, with D unresolved. This CDR3 region has 13 residues. In germline, CDR1 is DFQATT, CDR2 SNEGSKA (reference sequence). V lost 0 bases and J lost 3, with 6 bases in between. DNA for the CDR3: TGCAGTGCTAGAGACCTGATTGGAAACACCATATATTTT. It specifies CSARDLIGNTIYF.

This clonotype was detected many times. This chain uses TRBV10-2 with TRBJ1-1; the D is unclear. This CDR3 is 14 amino acids long. Trimming removed 2 bases from V and 4 bases from J, with 11 bases in between. The germline V gene has CDR1 WSHSY and CDR2 SAAADI. The CDR3 here is CASSEGVGGTEAFF. Here the CDR3 DNA reads TGCGCCAGCAGTGAGGGGGTAGGAGGCACTGAAGCTTTCTTT.